This is a list of T cell receptor beta chains from one sample in a study of blood T cell repertoires in COVID-19. The assay was immunoSEQ multiplex PCR, and TCRdb's table has in-frame clones only and misses some. The sample consists of about 150,000 clones, around 84% of them appearing once. Sequenced sample: peripheral blood. These receptors all stem from a woman aged 45 to 65 with acute or convalescent COVID-19. Each CDR3 is given with its conserved first and last residue. The D gene is left open where the match is weak. Clone size, where shown, is once, few, many, or a class for clones that have expanded.

CDR3 DNA	CDR3 protein	clone size	D gene	V gene	CDR3 length	J gene
TGTGCCATCAGTGATCTACAGGAGAACACTGAAGCTTTCTTT	CAISDLQENTEAFF	NA	NA	TRBV10-3	14	TRBJ1-1
TGTGCCAGTAGTATGGGGGAGGGCCAGGGTTACCGGACAACTGAAGCTTTCTTT	CASSMGEGQGYRTTEAFF	NA	NA	TRBV19	18	TRBJ1-1
TGTGCCAGCAGCTTAGGGCTAGCGGGTGGGAATGAGCAGTTCTTC	CASSLGLAGGNEQFF	once	TRBD2	TRBV7-2	15	TRBJ2-1
TGTGCCAGCAGTTGGACAACAAGGGGGCAAGAGACCCAGTACTTC	CASSWTTRGQETQYF	NA	NA	TRBV6-2/TRBV6-3	15	TRBJ2-5
TGCGCCAGCAGTTTGGAACGAGGAGATACGCAGTATTTT	CASSLERGDTQYF	NA	NA	TRBV5-1	13	TRBJ2-3
TGTGCCAGCAGCGCGGAGGTACAGGGTTTTGGTCAGCCCCAGCATTTT	CASSAEVQGFGQPQHF	NA	NA	TRBV5-5	16	TRBJ1-5
TGTGCCACCAGCAGAGATTCAAATGAGCAGTACTTC	CATSRDSNEQYF	NA	NA	TRBV15	12	TRBJ2-7
TGTGCCAGCTCACCGTACAGGGAGACCCAGCCCCAGCATTTT	CASSPYRETQPQHF	NA	NA	TRBV18	14	TRBJ1-5
TGTGCCAGCAGCCAGGGGACTAGCGGGAACTACAATGAGCAGTTCTTC	CASSQGTSGNYNEQFF	NA	TRBD2	TRBV5-5	16	TRBJ2-1
TGTGCCAGCAGCGATAATGAGGCTGTGAGTGAAAAACTGTTTTTT	CASSDNEAVSEKLFF	NA	NA	TRBV7-8	15	TRBJ1-4
TGTGCCAGCAACGGAGGGGGCAGCAATCAGCCCCAGCATTTT	CASNGGGSNQPQHF	few	TRBD1	TRBV7-9	14	TRBJ1-5
TGTGCCACTGCGACTAGCGGGAGGGCCGGGTCGATCCCGGAGACCCAGTACTTC	CATATSGRAGSIPETQYF	NA	TRBD2	TRBV24-1	18	TRBJ2-5
TGTGCCAGCAGCTTAGAGGTCAGTAAGCGCGCCGATGGAAACACCATATATTTT	CASSLEVSKRADGNTIYF	NA	NA	TRBV7-6	18	TRBJ1-3
TGTGCCACCAGCAGAAGGGGTACGGGGAACACTGAAGCTTTCTTT	CATSRRGTGNTEAFF	few	NA	TRBV15	15	TRBJ1-1
TGTGCCAGCAGCGTGGGCGGGGGGAACACCGGGGAGCTGTTTTTT	CASSVGGGNTGELFF	NA	TRBD2	TRBV9	15	TRBJ2-2
TGTGCCAGCAGCGTTACACAGGGGTCGGCTGAAGCTTTCTTT	CASSVTQGSAEAFF	NA	TRBD1	TRBV5-4	14	TRBJ1-1
TGTGCCAGCAGCTTGGTTCGCGCAGGGGTCCCGTCATACGAGCAGTACTTC	CASSLVRAGVPSYEQYF	NA	NA	TRBV5-6	17	TRBJ2-7
TGTGCCAGCAGCTTGTTCGCCGAGACAGGGGCATCATTCGAAAAACTGTTTTTT	CASSLFAETGASFEKLFF	once	TRBD1	TRBV5-6	18	TRBJ1-4
TGCAGTGCCAAACAGGGGTATGGCTACACCTTC	CSAKQGYGYTF	NA	TRBD1	TRBV20-1	11	TRBJ1-2
TGTGCCAGCGGAGGGAACGAGCAGTTCTTC	CASGGNEQFF	NA	NA	TRBV2	10	TRBJ2-1
TGTGCCAGCAGCTTAGACGGGCGGGCGGGAGAGACCCAGTACTTC	CASSLDGRAGETQYF	NA	NA	TRBV7-8	15	TRBJ2-5
TGTGCCAGTAAATCTTCTGGGGGGACAGGTTTATTCTTC	CASKSSGGTGLFF	NA	TRBD1	TRBV27	13	TRBJ2-1
TGTGCCAGCAGCCAAGATGCCTTCGCGGGTGAAAAACTGTTTTTT	CASSQDAFAGEKLFF	NA	NA	TRBV3-1/TRBV3-2	15	TRBJ1-4
TGTGCCAGCTCACTTGGACAGCCTAGCTCTGGGGCCAACGTCCTGACTTTC	CASSLGQPSSGANVLTF	few	NA	TRBV18	17	TRBJ2-6
TGTGCCAGCAGCTTACTTCAGGGGGCGCATTCTGGGGCCAACGTCCTGACTTTC	CASSLLQGAHSGANVLTF	NA	TRBD1	TRBV5-4	18	TRBJ2-6
TGTGCCAGCAGCTTACGAGGGAGTGGCACAGATACGCAGTATTTT	CASSLRGSGTDTQYF	NA	NA	TRBV11-2	15	TRBJ2-3
TGTGCCAGCAGCCCATGGCGGCTAGCCCTGACGTTACAAGAGACCCAGTACTTC	CASSPWRLALTLQETQYF	NA	NA	TRBV7-2	18	TRBJ2-5
TGTGCCAGCTCAGCTCAAAAGGATCGGGAGAAGTACTTC	CASSAQKDREKYF	NA	NA	TRBV18	13	TRBJ2-7
TGTGCCAGCAGCGTTGGGGCCGGGACACCTTCTCTCTATGGCTACACCTTC	CASSVGAGTPSLYGYTF	NA	NA	TRBV7-3	17	TRBJ1-2
TGTGCCAGCAGCCCCCAGACTAGTTCCTACGAGCAGTACTTC	CASSPQTSSYEQYF	NA	NA	TRBV7-2	14	TRBJ2-7
TGTGCCAGCAGTAGGGGACAGAACTATGGCTACACCTTC	CASSRGQNYGYTF	once	TRBD1	TRBV3-1/TRBV3-2	13	TRBJ1-2
TGTGCCAGCAGGCGGACGGGAAATGAGCAGTTCTTC	CASRRTGNEQFF	NA	NA	TRBV6-5	12	TRBJ2-1
TGTGCCAGTAACACTCCGGGACAGGGGATGGAGACCCAGTACTTC	CASNTPGQGMETQYF	once	TRBD1	TRBV19	15	TRBJ2-5
TGTGCCAGCACCACCGGGGGGGGTGCCGGGGCTTTCTTT	CASTTGGGAGAFF	NA	NA	TRBV6-5	13	TRBJ1-1
TGTGCCAGCAGCCATCGGAAGGCCGGGGGGATTGGCTACACCTTC	CASSHRKAGGIGYTF	NA	NA	TRBV14	15	TRBJ1-2
TGTGCCAGCAGGCAGGGGGTGGGTGGGGTGAACACTGAAGCTTTCTTT	CASRQGVGGVNTEAFF	NA	TRBD1	TRBV2	16	TRBJ1-1
TGCGCCAGCAGCCTGGATCTCCCTAGCGGAATGGGAGATACGCAGTATTTT	CASSLDLPSGMGDTQYF	once	TRBD2	TRBV5-1	17	TRBJ2-3
TGTGCCAGCAGCCATCTTACAGGGGGCACCTACGAGCAGTACTTC	CASSHLTGGTYEQYF	once	TRBD1	TRBV14	15	TRBJ2-7
TGTGCCAGTAGTATGCAACAGCCCAACTATGGCTACACCTTC	CASSMQQPNYGYTF	once	NA	TRBV19	14	TRBJ1-2
TGTGCCAGCAGCCAGGTGACAGGGGCAGGAAACACCATATATTTT	CASSQVTGAGNTIYF	once	TRBD1	TRBV3-1/TRBV3-2	15	TRBJ1-3
TGCGCCAGCAGTGAAGGGTCAGGGGGCATGTTTTACGAGCAGTACTTC	CASSEGSGGMFYEQYF	few	TRBD1	TRBV10-1	16	TRBJ2-7
TGTGCCAGCAGGATATGGGGGGGCACAGATACGCAGTATTTT	CASRIWGGTDTQYF	NA	NA	TRBV6-5	14	TRBJ2-3
TGCGCCAGCAGCCAAGGGGCTAGCGGGGGTTACAATGAGCAGTTCTTC	CASSQGASGGYNEQFF	few	TRBD2	TRBV4-1	16	TRBJ2-1
TGTGCCAGCATCCAGATTCCGGGACAGGGAACGCAGGAAGCTTTCTTT	CASIQIPGQGTQEAFF	NA	TRBD1	TRBV28	16	TRBJ1-1
TGTGCCAGCAGTTCACATGGACAGGGGAACACTGAAGCTTTCTTT	CASSSHGQGNTEAFF	NA	TRBD1	TRBV28	15	TRBJ1-1
TGTGCCAGCAGCTTGGAGGCCCGGACAGTCTACGAGCAGTACTTC	CASSLEARTVYEQYF	NA	NA	TRBV5-4	15	TRBJ2-7
TGTGCCAGCAGCCCTACCCCAGGGGGCCGTCAGCCCCAGCATTTT	CASSPTPGGRQPQHF	NA	TRBD1	TRBV2	15	TRBJ1-5
TGTGCCAGCAGCCCAGGACAGAACTATGGCTACACCTTC	CASSPGQNYGYTF	few	NA	TRBV7-9	13	TRBJ1-2
TGTGCCAGCAGCTTCGGGGAGTTGGATGGCTACACCTTC	CASSFGELDGYTF	once	NA	TRBV7-3	13	TRBJ1-2
TGTGCCAGCAGTCAAATCGGGGGGCCCTCAGAGACCCAGTACTTC	CASSQIGGPSETQYF	NA	NA	TRBV6-5	15	TRBJ2-5
TGTGCCAGCAGCTCCGTTGGGACTAGCGGGAGCGGTCCCTACGAGCAGTACTTC	CASSSVGTSGSGPYEQYF	NA	TRBD2	TRBV5-6	18	TRBJ2-7
TGTGCCAGCAGCACGGGACTAGGGGCCTACGAGCAGTACTTC	CASSTGLGAYEQYF	NA	TRBD2	TRBV13	14	TRBJ2-7
TGTGCCAGCAGCCAAGCGACCGGGAATCGGAAACTGTTTTTT	CASSQATGNRKLFF	NA	NA	TRBV4-2	14	TRBJ1-4
TGCGCCAGCAGCCCGAAGGGACAGGGGGCCTACGAGCAGTACTTC	CASSPKGQGAYEQYF	few	TRBD1	TRBV4-3	15	TRBJ2-7